The source of this T cell receptor (beta chain) is a study of blood T cell repertoires in COVID-19. Sequencing was performed with immunoSEQ multiplex PCR; in TCRdb, only in-frame clones are kept and a portion is missing. The sample has around 80,000 clones; 70% to 85% are singletons. The CDR3 totals 16 residues. The chain has TRBV21-1 and TRBJ2-2; the table gives TRBD1 as D, unverified against the DNA. TRBV21-1 is a pseudogene. The clonotype originates from a man aged 45-65 years with active or convalescent COVID-19. Sequencing input: peripheral blood. CDR3 in DNA: TGTGCCAGCAGCTGCAATGGGGCCAGCTCCACCGGGGAGCTGTTTTTT. It encodes CASSCNGASSTGELFF.